The subject of this entry is one T cell receptor beta chain. Its antigen is currently unknown. The source of the sample is a study of beta chain features in type 1 diabetes. Findings of the study overall: In all four CD4+ subsets, TCRB CDR3 length was significantly, moderately reduced in type 1 diabetes.

Losses at the gene ends were 6 bases for V and 3 bases for J; bases not matched to a gene: 7. This CDR3 has 14 residues. Germline lookup yields CDR1 MNHEY and CDR2 SVGAGI. Since all of the isolated RNA was reverse transcribed, expressed TCRB transcripts were what got sequenced. Profiled with immunoSEQ multiplex PCR; TCRdb holds only in-frame clones, not every one. The table has 160,000 or so clones, roughly 9% seen once. Sequencing was done on a sample of central memory CD4+ T cells from blood. This chain uses TRBV6-5 with TRBJ2-7, with TRBD2 identical over 8 bases. The TCR originated in a woman aged 25 to 39 with type 1 diabetes. Here the CDR3 reads CASRQTSAGYEQYF. CDR3 bases: TGTGCCAGCAGACAGACTAGCGCGGGCTACGAGCAGTACTTC.